This TCR beta chain was recovered during a study of cytomegalovirus exposure and HLA in healthy donors. Per the germline V gene, CDR1 is LNHDA and CDR2 is SQIVND (reference sequence). The CDR3 runs to 14 residues. V was trimmed by 3 bases and J by 4 bases, leaving 13 bases between them. Both 60 Vbeta primers and 13 Jbeta primers went into the PCR. The method was immunoSEQ multiplex PCR; TCRdb's version includes in-frame clones alone and lacks a portion of them. This sample's table has more than 45,000 clones. The sequence was obtained from a woman aged 40 to 55 in good health and CMV-seronegative. The source material was PBMCs. The chain uses TRBV19 and TRBJ2-7; D possibly corresponds to TRBD2 (7 bases). CDR3 DNA sequence: TGTGCCAGTAGTATTAGGGGGGGGCGATACGAGCAGTACTTC. Protein: CASSIRGGRYEQYF.